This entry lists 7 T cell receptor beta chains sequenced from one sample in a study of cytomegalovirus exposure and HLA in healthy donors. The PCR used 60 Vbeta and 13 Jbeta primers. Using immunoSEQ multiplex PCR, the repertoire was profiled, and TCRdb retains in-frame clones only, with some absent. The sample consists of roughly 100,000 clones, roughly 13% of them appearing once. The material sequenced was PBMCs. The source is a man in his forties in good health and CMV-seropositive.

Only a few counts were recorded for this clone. CDR3 sequence reads: CASSSDRAETQYF. In nucleotides, the CDR3 is TGTGCCAGCAGCTCGGACAGGGCTGAGACCCAGTACTTC. The chain uses TRBV5-5 and TRBJ2-5; TRBD1 agrees at 8 bases. The CDR3 runs to 13 residues. Germline CDR1 and CDR2: SGHKS and YYEKEE (reference sequence). The trim removed 3 bases at V and 5 bases at J, leaving 3 bases unmatched. The whole variable domain, filled in from reference TRBV5-5 and TRBJ2-5, reads DAGVTQSPTHLIKTRGQQVTLRCSPISGHKSVSWYQQVLGQGPQFIFQYYEKEERGRGNFPDRFSARQFPNYSSELNVNALLLGDSALYLCASSSDRAETQYFGPGTRLLVL.

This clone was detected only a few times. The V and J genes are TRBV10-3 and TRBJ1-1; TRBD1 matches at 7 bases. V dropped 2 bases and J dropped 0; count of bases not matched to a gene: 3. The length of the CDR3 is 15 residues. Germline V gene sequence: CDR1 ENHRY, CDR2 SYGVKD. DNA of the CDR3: TGTGCCATCAGTGAGAGGACAGGAGTGAACACTGAAGCTTTCTTT. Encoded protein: CAISERTGVNTEAFF.

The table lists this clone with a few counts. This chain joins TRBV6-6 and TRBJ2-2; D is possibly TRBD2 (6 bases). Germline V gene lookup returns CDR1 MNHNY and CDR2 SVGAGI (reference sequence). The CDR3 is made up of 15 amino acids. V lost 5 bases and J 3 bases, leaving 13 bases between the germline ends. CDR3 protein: CASSLGGPDTGELFF. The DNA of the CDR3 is TGTGCCAGCAGTCTCGGAGGGCCAGACACCGGGGAGCTGTTTTTT.

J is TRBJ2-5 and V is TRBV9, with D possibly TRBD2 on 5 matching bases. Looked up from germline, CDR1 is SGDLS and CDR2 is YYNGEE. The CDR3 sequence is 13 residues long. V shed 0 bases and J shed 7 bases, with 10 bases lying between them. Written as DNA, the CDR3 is TGTGCCAGCAGCGTAGGGGCGGGCCCGACCCAGTACTTC. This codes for CASSVGAGPTQYF.

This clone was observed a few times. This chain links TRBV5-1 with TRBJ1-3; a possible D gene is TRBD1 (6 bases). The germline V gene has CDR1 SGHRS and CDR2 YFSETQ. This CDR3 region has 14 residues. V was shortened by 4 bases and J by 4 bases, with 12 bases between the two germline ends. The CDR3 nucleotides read TGCGCCAGCAGCCTGGGGGCGACCGGAAACACCATATATTTT. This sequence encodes CASSLGATGNTIYF. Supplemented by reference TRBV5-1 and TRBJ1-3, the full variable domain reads KAGVTQTPRYLIKTRGQQVTLSCSPISGHRSVSWYQQTPGQGLQFLFEYFSETQRNKGNFPGRFSGRQFSNSRSEMNVSTLELGDSALYLCASSLGATGNTIYFGEGSWLTVV.

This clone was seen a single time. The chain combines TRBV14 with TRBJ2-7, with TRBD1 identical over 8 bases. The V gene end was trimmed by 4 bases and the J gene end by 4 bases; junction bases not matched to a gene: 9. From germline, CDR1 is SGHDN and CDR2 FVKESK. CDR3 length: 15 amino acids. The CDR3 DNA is TGTGCCAGCAGCCGGACTTTGGACAGGGCTTACGAGCAGTACTTC. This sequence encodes CASSRTLDRAYEQYF.

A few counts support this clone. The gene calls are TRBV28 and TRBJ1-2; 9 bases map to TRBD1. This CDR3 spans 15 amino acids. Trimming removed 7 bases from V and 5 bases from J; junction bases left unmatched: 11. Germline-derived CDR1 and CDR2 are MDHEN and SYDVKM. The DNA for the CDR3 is TGTGCCAGCATCCCCGGGACAGGGATTACTTATGGCTACACCTTC. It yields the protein CASIPGTGITYGYTF.